This T cell receptor (beta chain) stems from a study of post-analysis software for immune sequencing data. Points from the study as a whole: Controls had lower frequencies than patients of a few TRBV segments, which included TRBV5-6, TRBV5-1 and TRBV20-1.

This clonotype appeared a few times. Its antigen is unidentified. J was trimmed by 0 bases and V by 2 bases; bases with no gene match: 0. The CDR3 runs to 14 residues. Per the germline V gene, CDR1 is LGHDT and CDR2 is YNNKEL (reference sequence). cDNA libraries for TCR beta contained unique molecular identifiers. Each sample of about 0.95 to 11 million input T cells yielded roughly 500,000 cDNA molecules, so each molecule approximated one T cell. Via MiXCR, TCRdb re-called the PCR reads, giving one row per CDR3 protein. The table includes about half a million distinct CDR3 sequences, 40% to 55% detected once.

Sequenced: blood. J is TRBJ2-5 and V is TRBV3-1; 7 nucleotides align to TRBD2. The receptor's source is a girl aged 10-17 years with multiple sclerosis. CDR3 nucleotide sequence: TGTGCCAGCAGCCAACTAGCGGACCAAGAGACCCAGTACTTC. It encodes CASSQLADQETQYF.